Presented here are 15 T cell receptor beta chains from one specimen sequenced in a study of T cell responses to AZD1222 COVID-19 vaccine. The data were produced by immunoSEQ multiplex PCR, yet TCRdb's version contains in-frame clones alone and is incomplete. The sample consists of more than 150,000 clones, around 90% of them appearing once. This material consisted of peripheral blood, taken 28 days after the second AZD1222 dose. These TCRs come from an adult who received the AZD1222 COVID-19 vaccine.

The gene calls are TRBV5-1 and TRBJ1-2, with a weak D call TRBD1 (6 bases). The CDR3 has 15 residues. Germline V lookup: CDR1 SGHRS, CDR2 YFSETQ. Trimming pared 5 bases from V and 1 base from J, leaving 15 bases between. The CDR3 is CASSSTDRFNYGYTF. The CDR3 region has the DNA TGCGCCAGCAGTTCGACCGACAGGTTTAACTATGGCTACACCTTC.

The chain uses TRBV15 and TRBJ2-1, with 11 bases identical to TRBD2. The CDR3 has 16 residues. The V segment lost 4 bases and the J segment 8 bases; nucleotides outside the gene matches: 10. CDR1 and CDR2 (germline): LNHNV, YYDKDF (reference sequence). The CDR3 region has the DNA TGTGCCACCAGCACTTCTAGCGGGGGGTCCTCAGATGAGCAGTTCTTC. Translated: CATSTSSGGSSDEQFF.

This chain links TRBV30 with TRBJ1-5; the D is unclear. Germline loops: CDR1 GTSNPN, CDR2 SVGIG (reference sequence). This CDR3 contains 12 residues. The CDR3 DNA reads as TGTGCAAGCGGTGGGTTCAATCAGCCCCAGCATTTT. Protein sequence: CASGGFNQPQHF. Supplemented by reference TRBV30 and TRBJ1-5, the full variable domain reads SQTIHQWPATLVQPVGSPLSLECTVEGTSNPNLYWYRQAAGRGLQLLFYSVGIGQISSEVPQNLSASRPQDRQFILSSKKLLLSDSGFYLCASGGFNQPQHFGDGTRLSIL.

The chain couples TRBV24-1 to TRBJ2-2; 8 bases are shared with TRBD1. This CDR3 region has 15 residues. Germline CDR1 reads KGHDR; CDR2 reads SFDVKD. V gave up 3 bases and J gave up 5 bases; unmatched junction bases: 4. CDR3 DNA sequence: TGTGCCACCAGTGATCGGGGGACAGGAACCGGGGAGCTGTTTTTT. As protein: CATSDRGTGTGELFF.

This clone has more than one count but fewer than ten. The rearrangement uses TRBV5-4 and TRBJ1-6; D perhaps matches TRBD1 (5 bases). The CDR3 contains 15 residues. Germline lookup yields CDR1 SGHNT and CDR2 YYREEE (reference sequence). Trimming took 5 bases from V and 6 from J, leaving 15 bases between them. The CDR3 DNA reads TGTGCCAGCAGTCCGGGGGGGGTAAGTAATTCACCCCTCCACTTT. Amino acids: CASSPGGVSNSPLHF.

The gene calls are TRBV10-2 and TRBJ1-3; 8 positions match TRBD1. Germline values: CDR1 WSHSY, CDR2 SAAADI. CDR3 length equals 16 residues. The trim removed 7 bases at V and 0 bases at J, leaving 8 bases unmatched. The CDR3 bases are TGCGCCAGCATCCGGGACAGGAGAAGCTCTGGAAACACCATATATTTT. Translating it yields CASIRDRRSSGNTIYF.

This chain joins TRBV29-1 and TRBJ2-3, with a tentative D call TRBD2 (7 bases). The V end lost 4 bases, the J end lost 0 bases, and 17 bases lay between the germline ends. The length of the CDR3 is 16 residues. From germline, CDR1 is SQVTM and CDR2 ANQGSEA. The CDR3 region has the DNA TGCAGCGTTGGGGGGGGCTCCCTACGTAGCACAGATACGCAGTATTTT. Encoded protein: CSVGGGSLRSTDTQYF.

The chain is built from TRBV4-1 and TRBJ2-5; D assignment may be TRBD1 or TRBD2 (5 bases each). The CDR3 is 17 amino acids. CDR1 is MGHRA and CDR2 is YSYEKL in the germline V gene. The germline V and J ends were trimmed by 1 base and 0 bases, with 15 bases remaining between them. In DNA form, the CDR3 reads TGCGCCAGCAGCCAAGGGGGCGGGCCACAGTACCAAGAGACCCAGTACTTC. This gives the protein CASSQGGGPQYQETQYF.

This rearrangement joins TRBV6-2 or TRBV6-3 to TRBJ1-2; 7 bases agree with TRBD1. Trimming at V came to 6 bases and at J to 6 bases, leaving 10 bases not matched to a gene. The CDR3 length is 14 residues. The germline V gene has CDR1 MNHEY and CDR2 SVGEGT. For the CDR3, the DNA is TGTGCCAGCAGCCAAACAGGGGCGGGAGATGGCTACACCTTC. Translating gives CASSQTGAGDGYTF.

J is TRBJ1-3 and V is TRBV9; D call uncertain. Germline CDR1 and CDR2: SGDLS and YYNGEE. This CDR3 has 15 residues. V lost 0 bases and J lost 3, with 10 bases in between. The DNA of the CDR3 is TGTGCCAGCAGCGTAGATTTCGGGAATGGAAACACCATATATTTT. Protein product: CASSVDFGNGNTIYF.

CDR3 bases: TGTGCCAGCAGCTTAGGTGTGGTGAGCACCGGGGAGCTGTTTTTT. Its translation is CASSLGVVSTGELFF. This chain joins TRBV7-2 and TRBJ2-2; D ambiguous. Germline assignment: CDR1 SGHTA and CDR2 FQGNSA. The CDR3 loop spans 15 amino acids. Between the trimmed V and J ends, which lost 1 base and 4 bases, there was a span of 10 bases.

V usage is TRBV11-3 and J usage is TRBJ2-1, with 7 bases identical to TRBD2. V lost 5 bases and J lost 5; bases outside the gene matches: 9. Germline V CDR1 and CDR2: SGHNT, YENEEA. The CDR3 extends over 15 amino acids. The CDR3 loop reads CASSPTAGVDNEQFF. CDR3 coding DNA: TGTGCCAGCAGCCCCACGGCGGGGGTGGACAATGAGCAGTTCTTC.

The chain is built from TRBV7-9 and TRBJ1-2, with D possibly being TRBD1 (6 bases). Trimming stripped 5 bases from V and 4 bases from J, with 11 bases between. This CDR3 is built from 13 residues. Germline CDR1 and CDR2: SEHNR and FQNEAQ (reference sequence). In DNA form, the CDR3 reads TGTGCCAGCAGCCCGCAGACAGGCTATGGCTACACCTTC. Translating gives CASSPQTGYGYTF.

This chain links TRBV29-1 with TRBJ2-7; 10 nucleotides agree with TRBD2. The CDR3 totals 12 residues. The germline CDR1 and CDR2 sequences are SQVTM and ANQGSEA. V was clipped by 7 bases and J by 3 bases; unmatched bases: 3. In nucleotides, the CDR3 is TGCAGCGCCGCTAGCGGGGGCTACGAGCAGTACTTC. It specifies CSAASGGYEQYF.

V gene TRBV28 combines with J gene TRBJ2-1, with 7 positions matching TRBD2. This CDR3 is built from 19 residues. Unmatched junction bases numbered 21, after V lost 6 bases and J lost 4 bases. Germline CDR1 is MDHEN and CDR2 is SYDVKM. CDR3 sequence (DNA): TGTGCCAGCAGACCAACATCGGTATACCCCTTAGCGGGTTACAATGAGCAGTTCTTC. Protein: CASRPTSVYPLAGYNEQFF.